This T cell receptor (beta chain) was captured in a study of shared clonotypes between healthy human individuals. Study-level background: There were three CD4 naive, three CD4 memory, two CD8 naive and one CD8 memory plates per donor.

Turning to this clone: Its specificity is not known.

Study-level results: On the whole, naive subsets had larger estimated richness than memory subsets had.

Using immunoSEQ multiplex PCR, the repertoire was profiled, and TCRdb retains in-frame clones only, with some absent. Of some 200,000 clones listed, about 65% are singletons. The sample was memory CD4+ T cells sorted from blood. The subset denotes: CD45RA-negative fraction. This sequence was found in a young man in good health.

The CDR3 sequence: CATSGELLAGVGYEQFF. CDR3 nucleotide sequence: TGTGCCACCAGCGGGGAGCTACTAGCGGGAGTGGGGTATGAGCAGTTCTTC. The chain employs TRBV15 and TRBJ2-1; the match to TRBD2 covers 11 bases. Trimming took 5 bases from V and 8 from J; bases not matched to a gene: 14. The CDR3 sequence is 17 residues long. Per the germline V gene, CDR1 is LNHNV and CDR2 is YYDKDF (reference sequence).